Following are 28 T cell receptor beta chains from one sample sequenced in a study of T-cell memory formation after mild COVID-19 (dated by TCRdb to about 2021). The library came from 5' RACE. Sequenced on an Illumina NovaSeq 6000. In TCRdb, the public reads were trimmed at Q25 with fastp and aligned with MiXCR, with productive beta chains retained. Every entry covers one CDR3 protein and lists the most common genes and DNA from its rows. A total of roughly 250,000 distinct CDR3 sequences appear in this sample, about 16% of them only once. The ten largest clonotypes hold 3% to 4.5% of the sample. The sequenced sample was PBMCs or a T cell subset sorted from them (not recorded which). The receptors shown here come from a man in his late teens or twenties who had mild COVID-19 (a few samples of this study predate the infection). The sample titles of this study are shuffled in the database, so cell type and time point are left out; the donor was told from shared clones.

This clonotype was seen a few times. This chain uses TRBV10-3 with TRBJ2-5; 7 bases fit TRBD1. V was clipped by 5 bases and J by 1 base; unmatched bases: 7. This CDR3 is built from 15 residues. The germline V gene encodes CDR1 ENHRY and CDR2 SYGVKD. CDR3 bases: TGTGCCATCAGTATACGGACAGGACCCCAAGAGACCCAGTACTTC. Its protein product is CAISIRTGPQETQYF.

The rearrangement joins TRBV7-3 to TRBJ2-3, with D maybe TRBD1 (5 bases). From germline, CDR1 is SGHTA and CDR2 FQGTGA. V was clipped by 5 bases and J by 3 bases, with 15 bases between them. CDR3 length equals 15 residues. CDR3 sequence reads: CASSPRFAGTDTQYF. CDR3 in DNA: TGTGCCAGCAGCCCTAGGTTTGCAGGGACAGATACGCAGTATTTT.

The rearrangement uses TRBV12-3 or TRBV12-4 and TRBJ1-1, with unresolved D. Trimming left V 2 bases short and J 3 bases short, with 10 bases between. This CDR3 contains 14 residues. CDR3 region: CASSLSQGDTEAFF. The CDR3, as DNA: TGTGCCAGCAGTTTAAGTCAAGGAGACACTGAAGCTTTCTTT.

This chain links TRBV6-5 with TRBJ2-1; 8 bases align to TRBD1. The CDR3 extends over 13 amino acids. The V segment lost 8 bases and the J segment 9 bases; nucleotides outside the gene matches: 9. From germline, CDR1 is MNHEY and CDR2 SVGAGI. In nucleotides, the CDR3 is TGTGCCAGCCGATCAGGACAGGGTGGTGAGCAGTTCTTC. Protein: CASRSGQGGEQFF.

The chain recombines TRBV5-1 with TRBJ1-2; tentative D call: TRBD1 (6 bases). Deletions cut 1 base from V and 2 bases from J, with 9 bases between. The CDR3 sequence is 14 residues long. Germline V lookup: CDR1 SGHRS, CDR2 YFSETQ. The CDR3 nucleotides read TGCGCCAGCAGCTTGCAGGGGACGAACTATGGCTACACCTTC. This encodes CASSLQGTNYGYTF.

This chain uses TRBV12-3 or TRBV12-4 with TRBJ2-4; no clear D gene. The CDR3 consists of 15 residues. V was trimmed by 3 bases and J by 0 bases, leaving 9 bases between them. The CDR3 DNA reads TGTGCCAGCAGTTTTTCGGGCGTAGCCAAAAACATTCAGTACTTC. Its protein product is CASSFSGVAKNIQYF.

This CDR3 reads CASTFGGSGHQPQHF. DNA for the CDR3: TGTGCCAGCACCTTTGGCGGGTCTGGGCATCAGCCCCAGCATTTT. The chain combines TRBV6-2 or TRBV6-3 with TRBJ1-5; D is uncertain. The ends were cut back, 7 bases at V and 5 bases at J, with 18 bases in the middle. This CDR3 has 15 amino acids. CDR1 and CDR2 from the germline V gene are MNHEY and SVGEGT.

This clonotype has only a few counts. The V and J genes are TRBV20-1 and TRBJ1-1; a possible D gene is TRBD1 (6 bases). Germline CDR1 reads DFQATT; CDR2 reads SNEGSKA (reference sequence). The ends were cut back, 5 bases at V and 5 bases at J, with 18 bases in the middle. This CDR3 is built from 14 residues. In DNA form, the CDR3 reads TGCAGTGCTCCCCGGTGGCGGGGGCAAACTGAAGCTTTCTTT. Translating gives CSAPRWRGQTEAFF.

The CDR3 spells CATSDSDGINEQFF. The CDR3 nucleotides are TGTGCCACCAGTGACTCGGACGGAATCAATGAGCAGTTCTTC. V gene TRBV24-1 combines with J gene TRBJ2-1; D gene unclear. This CDR3 has 14 amino acids. V lost 4 bases to trimming and J lost 6 bases, with 12 bases between them. In germline, CDR1 is KGHDR, CDR2 SFDVKD.

This clonotype came up many times. CDR3 loop: CSARDRGGGYEQYF. In DNA, the CDR3 is TGCAGTGCTAGAGATCGTGGGGGGGGCTACGAGCAGTACTTC. The chain recombines TRBV20-1 with TRBJ2-7, with 7 bases identical to TRBD2. Per germline, CDR1 DFQATT and CDR2 SNEGSKA (reference sequence). The CDR3 is made up of 14 amino acids. The V gene end was trimmed by 0 bases and the J gene end by 3 bases; junction bases not matched to a gene: 5.

The CDR3 nucleotides read TGTGCCAGCAGCCAACCGATATCTACAGGCTACGAGCAGTACTTC. Encoded protein: CASSQPISTGYEQYF. This chain joins TRBV14 and TRBJ2-7; tentatively, D is TRBD1 (5 bases). The CDR3 length is 15 residues. CDR1 is SGHDN and CDR2 is FVKESK in the germline V gene. Trimming pared 2 bases from V and 3 bases from J, leaving 14 bases between.

This clonotype came up a few times. The chain combines TRBV12-3 or TRBV12-4 with TRBJ1-5; D not certain. Between the trimmed V and J ends, which lost 3 bases and 6 bases, there was a span of 18 bases. The CDR3 extends over 16 amino acids. CDR3 DNA sequence: TGTGCCAGCAGTTTTTCCGGGGTGCCGGGTCGTCAGCCCCAGCATTTT. This sequence encodes CASSFSGVPGRQPQHF.

This clonotype showed up just a few times. This chain joins TRBV28 and TRBJ2-7; the D gene is possibly TRBD2 (6 bases). This CDR3 contains 16 residues. Trimming took off 5 bases at V and 6 bases at J, with 23 bases between the two ends. Per germline, CDR1 MDHEN and CDR2 SYDVKM. The CDR3 nucleotides are TGTGCCAGCAGTCGACTCCCTAGGCCCCTGGGGGGCGAGCAGTACGTC. Translation: CASSRLPRPLGGEQYV.

The CDR3 bases are TGTGCCAGCTCATTCCGGGACGGGACCGCTCAGCCCCAGCATTTT. Its protein product is CASSFRDGTAQPQHF. This chain connects TRBV18 to TRBJ1-5; a weak D match, TRBD1 (5 bases). V was clipped by 5 bases and J by 6 bases, with 17 bases between them. CDR3 length equals 15 residues. Germline V gene sequence: CDR1 KGHSH, CDR2 LQKENI.

The V and J genes are TRBV11-2 and TRBJ2-3; D gene uncertain. Trimming removed 5 bases from V and 0 bases from J, with 15 bases in between. Germline assignment: CDR1 SGHAT and CDR2 FQNNGV. The CDR3 has 16 amino acids. The CDR3 is CASSTPRSWSTDTQYF. CDR3 nucleotides: TGTGCCAGCAGCACACCCCGCAGTTGGAGCACAGATACGCAGTATTTT.

This clonotype has only a few counts. The V call is TRBV20-1, the J call TRBJ1-1; D is uncertain. Germline-derived CDR1 and CDR2 are DFQATT and SNEGSKA (reference sequence). The CDR3 contains 13 residues. Trimming pared 5 bases from V and 6 bases from J, leaving 16 bases between. CDR3 sequence reads: CSACPREGAEAFF. In DNA form, the CDR3 reads TGCAGTGCTTGCCCTCGGGAGGGCGCTGAAGCTTTCTTT.

J is TRBJ1-1 and V is TRBV4-1; no reliable D call. Trimming shortened V by 6 bases and J by 5 bases, and 16 bases separated the two germline ends. CDR3 size: 14 residues. Per germline, CDR1 MGHRA and CDR2 YSYEKL. CDR3 sequence: CASRGPLRGTEAFF. The CDR3 DNA is TGCGCCAGCAGAGGGCCCCTCCGTGGAACTGAAGCTTTCTTT.

The V and J genes are TRBV4-3 and TRBJ2-1; 7 bases agree with TRBD1. Germline V CDR1 and CDR2: LGHNA, YSLEER. This CDR3 comprises 14 residues. Trimming at V came to 6 bases and at J to 7 bases, leaving 9 bases not matched to a gene. The CDR3 reads CASSLHRGRNEQFF. CDR3 coding DNA: TGCGCCAGCAGTCTCCACAGGGGAAGGAATGAGCAGTTCTTC.

This clonotype came up a few times. The genes are TRBV12-3 or TRBV12-4 and TRBJ2-7; D is uncertain. Trimming left V 3 bases short and J 2 bases short, with 11 bases between. CDR3 length equals 14 residues. Written as DNA, the CDR3 is TGTGCCAGCAGTTTTAGGTGGCCGACCTACGAGCAGTACTTC. This translates into CASSFRWPTYEQYF.

This clonotype appeared a few times. The chain joins TRBV7-8 to TRBJ2-3; maybe TRBD1 (5 bases). The CDR3 contains 14 residues. V was clipped by 7 bases and J by 0 bases, with 11 bases between them. Germline V gene data show CDR1 as SGHVS and CDR2 as FQNEAQ. The CDR3, as DNA: TGTGCCAGCACCACAGGAGCTAGCACAGATACGCAGTATTTT. Protein: CASTTGASTDTQYF.

V gene TRBV5-1 combines with J gene TRBJ2-1; D is uncertain. This CDR3 contains 13 residues. V lost 0 bases and J 5 bases, leaving 6 bases between the germline ends. Germline assignment: CDR1 SGHRS and CDR2 YFSETQ. The CDR3 coding sequence is TGCGCCAGCAGCTTGGGTCAGGACAATGAGCAGTTCTTC. It specifies CASSLGQDNEQFF.

J is TRBJ2-3 and V is TRBV18; D call uncertain. The V and J ends lost 2 bases and 3 bases respectively, with 9 bases between them. Per the germline V gene, CDR1 is KGHSH and CDR2 is LQKENI. This CDR3 contains 14 residues. CDR3 residues: CASSPAGETDTQYF. The CDR3 DNA reads as TGTGCCAGCTCACCAGCCGGAGAGACAGATACGCAGTATTTT. The full variable domain, its missing parts supplied by reference TRBV18 and TRBJ2-3, is NAGVMQNPRHLVRRRGQEARLRCSPMKGHSHVYWYRQLPEEGLKFMVYLQKENIIDESGMPKERFSAEFPKEGPSILRIQQVVRGDSAAYFCASSPAGETDTQYFGPGTRLTVL.

This clonotype has only a few counts. This sequence joins TRBV6-2 or TRBV6-3 and TRBJ2-6, with D possibly being TRBD2 (5 bases). The CDR3 consists of 18 residues. Germline assignment: CDR1 MNHEY and CDR2 SVGEGT. V lost 6 bases and J lost 1, with 19 bases in between. The CDR3 sequence is CASRALRSRGSGANVLTF. CDR3 DNA sequence: TGTGCCAGCAGAGCTCTCCGTAGTCGGGGATCTGGGGCCAACGTCCTGACTTTC.

The chain recombines TRBV11-3 with TRBJ2-1; D is possibly TRBD1 (5 bases). The V and J ends lost 1 base and 8 bases respectively, with 12 bases between them. The CDR3 has 14 amino acids. CDR1 and CDR2 from the germline V gene are SGHNT and YENEEA. This CDR3 reads CASSLGSGNDEQFF. Here the CDR3 DNA reads TGTGCCAGCAGCTTAGGTTCAGGGAACGATGAGCAGTTCTTC.

The rearrangement links TRBV15 to TRBJ2-5, with D maybe TRBD2 (6 bases). Germline V gene lookup returns CDR1 LNHNV and CDR2 YYDKDF (reference sequence). The V end lost 5 bases, the J end lost 5 bases, and 15 bases lay between the germline ends. The CDR3 is 14 amino acids. DNA of the CDR3: TGTGCCACCAGCGAGGACGCGGGGAGGGAGACCCAGTACTTC. Translated, it gives CATSEDAGRETQYF.

The chain couples TRBV6-6 to TRBJ2-2; D uncertain. Trimming pared 7 bases from V and 4 bases from J, leaving 16 bases between. The germline gives CDR1 MNHNY, CDR2 SVGAGI (reference sequence). The CDR3 consists of 15 residues. As DNA, the CDR3 is TGTGCCAGCATTGCGCGGCACCGTGGCACCGGGGAGCTGTTTTTT. Protein product: CASIARHRGTGELFF.

This clonotype was observed a handful of times. The chain carries TRBV6-5 and TRBJ1-3, with D possibly matching TRBD1 (6 bases). Germline CDR1 MNHEY, CDR2 SVGAGI. The CDR3 has 13 residues. Trimming took 8 bases from V and 2 from J, leaving 10 bases between them. The CDR3 is CASGRGPGNTIYF. The CDR3 nucleotides are TGTGCCAGCGGCAGGGGACCTGGAAACACCATATATTTT.

This clonotype has just a few counts. The rearrangement uses TRBV3-1 and TRBJ1-1; no clear D. CDR3 length: 12 amino acids. Trimming took off 0 bases at V and 7 bases at J, with 6 bases between the two ends. Looked up from germline, CDR1 is LGHDT and CDR2 is YNNKEL (reference sequence). CDR3 bases: TGTGCCAGCAGCCAAGATTTTGGTGAAGCTTTCTTT. It encodes CASSQDFGEAFF.